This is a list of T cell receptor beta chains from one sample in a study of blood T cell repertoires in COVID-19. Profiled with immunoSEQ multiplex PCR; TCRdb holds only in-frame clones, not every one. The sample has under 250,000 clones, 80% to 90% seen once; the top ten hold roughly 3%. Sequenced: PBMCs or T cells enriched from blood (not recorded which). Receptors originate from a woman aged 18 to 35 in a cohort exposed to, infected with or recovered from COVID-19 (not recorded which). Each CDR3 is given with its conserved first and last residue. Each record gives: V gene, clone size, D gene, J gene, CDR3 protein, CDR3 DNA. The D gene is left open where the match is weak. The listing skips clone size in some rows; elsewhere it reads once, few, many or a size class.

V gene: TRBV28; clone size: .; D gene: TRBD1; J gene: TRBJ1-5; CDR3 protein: CASSVQGGSDNQPQHF; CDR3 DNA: TGTGCCAGCAGTGTACAGGGGGGTTCAGACAATCAGCCCCAGCATTTT
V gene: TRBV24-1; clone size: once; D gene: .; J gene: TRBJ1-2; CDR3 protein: CATSRDTYGYTF; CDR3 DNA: TGTGCCACCAGCCGAGACACCTATGGCTACACCTTC
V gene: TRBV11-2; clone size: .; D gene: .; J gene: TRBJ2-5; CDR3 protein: CASSLGSGLQETQYF; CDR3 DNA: TGTGCCAGCAGCTTAGGGAGCGGCCTTCAAGAGACCCAGTACTTC
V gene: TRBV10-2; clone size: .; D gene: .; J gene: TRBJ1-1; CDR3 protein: CASTGNRNTEAFF; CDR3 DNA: TGCGCCAGCACCGGAAACAGAAACACTGAAGCTTTCTTT
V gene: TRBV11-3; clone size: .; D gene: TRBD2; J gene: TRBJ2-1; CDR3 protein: CASSRSGTSGPDNEQFF; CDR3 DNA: TGTGCCAGCAGCCGATCGGGGACTAGCGGGCCGGACAATGAGCAGTTCTTC
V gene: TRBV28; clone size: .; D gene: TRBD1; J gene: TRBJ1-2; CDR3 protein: CASTPSGTGFYGYTF; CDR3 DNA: TGTGCCAGCACCCCCTCCGGGACAGGGTTCTATGGCTACACCTTC
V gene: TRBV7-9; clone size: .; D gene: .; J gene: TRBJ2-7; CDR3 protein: CASTLTRAHEQYF; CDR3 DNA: TGTGCCAGCACACTGACGAGGGCCCACGAGCAGTACTTC
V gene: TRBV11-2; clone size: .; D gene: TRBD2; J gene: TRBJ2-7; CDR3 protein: CASGKGTSGYEQYF; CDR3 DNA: TGTGCCAGCGGCAAAGGGACTAGCGGCTACGAGCAGTACTTC
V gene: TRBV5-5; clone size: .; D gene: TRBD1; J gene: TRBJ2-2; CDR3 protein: CASSLKDRGNTGELFF; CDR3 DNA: TGTGCCAGCAGCTTGAAGGACAGGGGGAACACCGGGGAGCTGTTTTTT
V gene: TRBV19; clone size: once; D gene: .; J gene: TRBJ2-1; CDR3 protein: CASTPGHGLGNEQFF; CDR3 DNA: TGTGCCAGTACCCCGGGACACGGATTGGGCAATGAGCAGTTCTTC
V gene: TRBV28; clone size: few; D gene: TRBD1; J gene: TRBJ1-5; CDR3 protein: CASSLATGVSQPQHF; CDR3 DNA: TGTGCCAGCAGTTTAGCAACAGGGGTGAGTCAGCCCCAGCATTTT
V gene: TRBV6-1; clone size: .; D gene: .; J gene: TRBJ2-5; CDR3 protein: CASSERPAETQYF; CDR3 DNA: TGTGCCAGCAGTGAACGTCCTGCGGAGACCCAGTACTTC
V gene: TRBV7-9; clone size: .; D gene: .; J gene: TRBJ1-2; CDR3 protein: CASSPTGNYGYTF; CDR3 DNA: TGTGCCAGCAGCCCCACAGGGAACTATGGCTACACCTTC
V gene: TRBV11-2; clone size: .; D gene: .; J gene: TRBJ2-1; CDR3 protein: CASSLAPGLYNEQFF; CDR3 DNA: TGTGCCAGCAGCTTAGCGCCAGGCCTATACAATGAGCAGTTCTTC
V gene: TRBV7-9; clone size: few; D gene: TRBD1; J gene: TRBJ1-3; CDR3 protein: CASSTETGVEGNTIYF; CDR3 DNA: TGTGCCAGCAGCACCGAAACAGGGGTGGAGGGAAACACCATATATTTT
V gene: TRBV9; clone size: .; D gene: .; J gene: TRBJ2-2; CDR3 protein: CASSVTAGELFF; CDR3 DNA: TGTGCCAGCAGCGTAACGGCCGGGGAGCTGTTTTTT
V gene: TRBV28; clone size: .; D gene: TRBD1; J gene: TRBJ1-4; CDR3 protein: CASSLSRQGLANEKLFF; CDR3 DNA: TGTGCCAGCAGTTTATCGCGACAGGGGTTAGCTAATGAAAAACTGTTTTTT
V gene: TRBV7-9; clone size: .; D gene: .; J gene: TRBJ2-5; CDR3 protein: CASSSRDAWDQYF; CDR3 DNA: TGTGCCAGCAGCTCGCGGGATGCCTGGGACCAGTACTTC
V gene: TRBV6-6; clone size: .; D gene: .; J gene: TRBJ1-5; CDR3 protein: CASSPQDISNQPQHF; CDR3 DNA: TGTGCCAGCAGCCCCCAGGATATTAGCAATCAGCCCCAGCATTTT
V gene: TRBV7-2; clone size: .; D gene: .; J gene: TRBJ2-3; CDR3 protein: CASSPSRTGDTQYF; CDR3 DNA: TGTGCCAGCAGCCCTAGCCGGACTGGGGATACGCAGTATTTT